One T cell receptor (beta chain) is described in this entry. The template was genomic DNA from peripheral blood, not RNA. Multiplex touch-down PCR with TRB-A/B primers amplified rearranged V-D-J TRB sequences. Each CDR3 protein is one row after TCRdb ran MiXCR on the multiplex PCR reads. Among approximately 20,000 distinct CDR3 sequences, roughly two fifths were seen once, and the ten largest hold 17%. The sample is drawn from a study of T cell repertoires in aging, cancer and after chemotherapy. The sample comprised blood. The receptor's source is a human donor with a solid tumor.

CDR3 nucleotides: TGTGCCAGCAGCGGAGGGGGGGCCAGGGACGAGCAGTACTTC. Translating gives CASSGGGARDEQYF. The chain couples TRBV7-9 to TRBJ2-7, with D possibly TRBD2 on 7 matching bases. The V end was cut by 5 bases, the J end by 5 bases, with 16 bases between. CDR3 length: 14 amino acids. Germline V lookup: CDR1 SEHNR, CDR2 FQNEAQ (reference sequence).